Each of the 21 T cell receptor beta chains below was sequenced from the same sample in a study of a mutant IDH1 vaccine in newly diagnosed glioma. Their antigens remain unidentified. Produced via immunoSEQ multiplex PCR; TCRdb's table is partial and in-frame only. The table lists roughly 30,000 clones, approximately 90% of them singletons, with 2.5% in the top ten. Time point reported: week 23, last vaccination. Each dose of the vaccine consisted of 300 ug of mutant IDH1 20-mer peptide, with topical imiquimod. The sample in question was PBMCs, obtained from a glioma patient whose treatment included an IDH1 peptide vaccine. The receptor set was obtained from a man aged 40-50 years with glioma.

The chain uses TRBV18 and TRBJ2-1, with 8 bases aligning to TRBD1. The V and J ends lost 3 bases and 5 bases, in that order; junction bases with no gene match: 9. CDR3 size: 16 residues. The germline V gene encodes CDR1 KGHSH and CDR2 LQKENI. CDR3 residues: CASSPQDRVWDNEQFF. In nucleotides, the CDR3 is TGTGCCAGCTCACCGCAGGACAGGGTATGGGACAATGAGCAGTTCTTC.

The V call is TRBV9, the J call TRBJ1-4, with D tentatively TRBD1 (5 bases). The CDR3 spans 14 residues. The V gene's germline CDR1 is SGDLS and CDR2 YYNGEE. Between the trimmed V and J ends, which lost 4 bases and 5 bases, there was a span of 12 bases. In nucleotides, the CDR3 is TGTGCCAGCAGCCCCGCTTGGGGGAATGAAAAACTGTTTTTT. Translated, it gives CASSPAWGNEKLFF.

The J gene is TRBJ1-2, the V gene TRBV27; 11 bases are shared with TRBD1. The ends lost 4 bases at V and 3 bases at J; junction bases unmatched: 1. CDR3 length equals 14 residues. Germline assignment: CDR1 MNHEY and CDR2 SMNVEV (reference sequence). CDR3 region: CASSWTGGDYGYTF. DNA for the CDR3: TGTGCCAGCAGTTGGACAGGGGGCGACTATGGCTACACCTTC.

CDR3 protein: CASSDSTWSSNSPLHF. CDR3 bases: TGTGCCAGCAGTGATTCAACATGGTCAAGTAATTCACCCCTCCACTTT. This chain uses TRBV25-1 with TRBJ1-6; the D is unclear. This CDR3 contains 16 residues. Trimming removed 3 bases from V and 6 bases from J, with 15 bases in between. Germline CDR1 and CDR2: MGHDK and SYGVNS. Supplemented by reference TRBV25-1 and TRBJ1-6, the full variable domain reads EADIYQTPRYLVIGTGKKITLECSQTMGHDKMYWYQQDPGMELHLIHYSYGVNSTEKGDLSSESTVSRIRTEHFPLTLESARPSHTSQYLCASSDSTWSSNSPLHFGNGTRLTVT.

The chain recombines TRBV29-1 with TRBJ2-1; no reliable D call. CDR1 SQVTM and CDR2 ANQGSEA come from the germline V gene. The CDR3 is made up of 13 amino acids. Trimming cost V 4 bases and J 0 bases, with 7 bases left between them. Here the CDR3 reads CSVVLRSYNEQFF. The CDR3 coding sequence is TGCAGCGTTGTCCTCCGCTCCTACAATGAGCAGTTCTTC.

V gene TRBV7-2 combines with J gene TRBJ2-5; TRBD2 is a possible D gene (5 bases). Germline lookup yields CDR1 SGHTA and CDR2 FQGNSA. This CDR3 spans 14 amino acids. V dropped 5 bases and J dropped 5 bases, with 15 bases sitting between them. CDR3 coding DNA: TGTGCCAGCAGCGGCGACTATGTTCAGGAGACCCAGTACTTC. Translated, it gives CASSGDYVQETQYF.

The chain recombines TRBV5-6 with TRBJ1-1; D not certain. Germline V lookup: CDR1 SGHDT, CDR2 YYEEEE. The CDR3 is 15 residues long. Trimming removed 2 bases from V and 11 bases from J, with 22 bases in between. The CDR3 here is CASSLVSWQDSGAFF. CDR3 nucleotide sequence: TGTGCCAGCAGCTTAGTATCTTGGCAGGATAGCGGGGCTTTCTTT.

CDR3 amino acids: CASSQDLTGAGTEAFF. The CDR3 nucleotides read TGTGCCAGCAGCCAAGATCTTACAGGGGCGGGGACTGAAGCTTTCTTT. The chain uses TRBV14 and TRBJ1-1; 7 nucleotides agree with TRBD1. Trimming cost V 0 bases and J 5 bases; bases outside gene matches: 9. Germline values: CDR1 SGHDN, CDR2 FVKESK. The CDR3 length is 16 residues.

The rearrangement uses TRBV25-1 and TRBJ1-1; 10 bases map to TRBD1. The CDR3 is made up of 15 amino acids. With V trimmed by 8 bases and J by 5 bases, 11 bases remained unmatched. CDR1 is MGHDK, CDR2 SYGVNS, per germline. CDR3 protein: CASSGWDRGWTEAFF. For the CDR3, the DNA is TGTGCCAGCTCGGGTTGGGACAGGGGTTGGACTGAAGCTTTCTTT.

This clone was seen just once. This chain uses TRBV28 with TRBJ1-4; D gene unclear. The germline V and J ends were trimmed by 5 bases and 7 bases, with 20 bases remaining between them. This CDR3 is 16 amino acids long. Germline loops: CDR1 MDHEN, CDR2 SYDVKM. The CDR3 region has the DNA TGTGCCAGCAGTCTGGAAGGACCCACACGCGGTGAAAAACTGTTTTTT. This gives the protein CASSLEGPTRGEKLFF.

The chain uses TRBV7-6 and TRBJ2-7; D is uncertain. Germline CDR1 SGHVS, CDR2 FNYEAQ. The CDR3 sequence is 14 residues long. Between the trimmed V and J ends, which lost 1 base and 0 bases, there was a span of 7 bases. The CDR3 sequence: CASSLGQHSYEQYF. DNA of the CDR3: TGTGCCAGCAGCTTAGGACAACACTCCTACGAGCAGTACTTC.

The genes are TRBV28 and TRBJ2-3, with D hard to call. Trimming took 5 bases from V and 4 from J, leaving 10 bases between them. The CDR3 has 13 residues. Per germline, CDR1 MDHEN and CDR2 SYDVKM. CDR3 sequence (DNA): TGTGCCAGCAGTCCCACCCTAGCAGATACGCAGTATTTT. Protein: CASSPTLADTQYF.

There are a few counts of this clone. CDR3 protein: CASSLGQLSTYQETQYF. DNA of the CDR3: TGTGCCAGCAGCTTGGGACAGCTCTCGACGTACCAAGAGACCCAGTACTTC. J is TRBJ2-5 and V is TRBV7-9; 7 nucleotides line up with TRBD1. CDR3 length: 17 residues. V shed 3 bases and J 0 bases; nucleotides not matched to a gene: 10. The germline V gene encodes CDR1 SEHNR and CDR2 FQNEAQ (reference sequence).

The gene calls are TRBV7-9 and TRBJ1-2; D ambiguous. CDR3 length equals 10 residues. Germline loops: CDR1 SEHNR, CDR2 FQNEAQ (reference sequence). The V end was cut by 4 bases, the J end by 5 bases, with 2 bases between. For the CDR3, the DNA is TGTGCCAGCAGCTCGTATGGCTACACCTTC. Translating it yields CASSSYGYTF.

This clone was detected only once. CDR3 amino acids: CASSLDPQSSYNEQFF. Here the CDR3 DNA reads TGTGCCAGCAGCTTGGATCCTCAGAGCTCCTACAATGAGCAGTTCTTC. The chain has TRBV5-4 and TRBJ2-1, with unresolved D. The CDR3 has 16 amino acids. The germline V and J ends were trimmed by 0 bases and 0 bases, with 10 bases remaining between them. Germline loops: CDR1 SGHNT, CDR2 YYREEE (reference sequence). The whole variable domain, filled in from reference TRBV5-4 and TRBJ2-1, reads ETGVTQSPTHLIKTRGQQVTLRCSSQSGHNTVSWYQQALGQGPQFIFQYYREEENGRGNFPPRFSGLQFPNYSSELNVNALELDDSALYLCASSLDPQSSYNEQFFGPGTRLTVL.

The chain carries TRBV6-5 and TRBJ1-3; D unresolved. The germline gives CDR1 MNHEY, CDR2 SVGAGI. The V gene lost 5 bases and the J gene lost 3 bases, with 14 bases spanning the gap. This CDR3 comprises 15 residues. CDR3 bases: TGTGCCAGCAGTGCCCTGCGGAGAATTGGAAACACCATATATTTT. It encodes CASSALRRIGNTIYF.

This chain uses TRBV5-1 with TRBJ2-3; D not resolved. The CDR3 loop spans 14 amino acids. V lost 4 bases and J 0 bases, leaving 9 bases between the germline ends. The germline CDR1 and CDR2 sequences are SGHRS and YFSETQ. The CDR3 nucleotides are TGCGCCAGCAGCGCCGGGCCAAGCACAGATACGCAGTATTTT. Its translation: CASSAGPSTDTQYF.

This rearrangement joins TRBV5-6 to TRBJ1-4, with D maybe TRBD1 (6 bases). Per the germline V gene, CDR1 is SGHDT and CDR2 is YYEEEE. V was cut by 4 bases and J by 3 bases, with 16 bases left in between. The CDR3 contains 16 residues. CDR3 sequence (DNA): TGTGCCAGCAGCCAGGGGTCGAGAACAGCTAATGAAAAACTGTTTTTT. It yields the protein CASSQGSRTANEKLFF. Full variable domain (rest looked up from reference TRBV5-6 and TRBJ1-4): DAGVTQSPTHLIKTRGQQVTLRCSPKSGHDTVSWYQQALGQGPQFIFQYYEEEERQRGNFPDRFSGHQFPNYSSELNVNALLLGDSALYLCASSQGSRTANEKLFFGSGTQLSVL.

This CDR3 reads CASRPDSSGGTTQYF. The CDR3 DNA reads as TGTGCCAGCAGGCCAGACTCCTCAGGGGGCACCACCCAGTACTTC. The chain has TRBV2 and TRBJ2-5; 8 nucleotides align to TRBD1. The CDR3 is 15 amino acids. The V gene end was trimmed by 6 bases and the J gene end by 8 bases; junction bases not matched to a gene: 14. Looked up from germline, CDR1 is SNHLY and CDR2 is FYNNEI.

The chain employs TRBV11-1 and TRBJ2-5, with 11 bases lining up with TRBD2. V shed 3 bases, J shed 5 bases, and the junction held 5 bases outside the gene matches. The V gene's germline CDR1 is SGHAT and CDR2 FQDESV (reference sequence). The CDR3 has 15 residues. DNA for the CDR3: TGTGCCAGCAGCTTCTTACGACTAGCGGGGGAGACCCAGTACTTC. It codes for CASSFLRLAGETQYF.

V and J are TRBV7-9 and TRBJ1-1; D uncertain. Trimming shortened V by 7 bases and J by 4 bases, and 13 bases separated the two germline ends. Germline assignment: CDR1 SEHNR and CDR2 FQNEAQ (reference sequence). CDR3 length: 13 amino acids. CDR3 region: CASIYSRGTEAFF. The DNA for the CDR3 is TGTGCCAGCATCTACTCCCGGGGCACTGAAGCTTTCTTT.